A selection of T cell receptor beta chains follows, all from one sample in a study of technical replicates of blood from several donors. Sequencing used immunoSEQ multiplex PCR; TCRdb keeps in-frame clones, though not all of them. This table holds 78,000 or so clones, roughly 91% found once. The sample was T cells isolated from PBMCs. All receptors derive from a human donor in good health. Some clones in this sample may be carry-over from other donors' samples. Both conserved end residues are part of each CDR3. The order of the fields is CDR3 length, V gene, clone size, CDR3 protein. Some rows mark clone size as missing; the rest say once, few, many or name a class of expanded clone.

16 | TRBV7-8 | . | CASSATSGGPTDTQYF
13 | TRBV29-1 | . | CSVLSGSFNEQFF
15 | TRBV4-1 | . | CASSQDEQGIYEQYF
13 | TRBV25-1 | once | CASSDRATGELFF
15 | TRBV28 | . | CASRPPQTVAYGYTF
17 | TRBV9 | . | CASSVGQGLSGTDTQYF
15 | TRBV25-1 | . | CASSDARYSGNTIYF
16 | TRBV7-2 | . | CASSRGGLGGVYEQYF
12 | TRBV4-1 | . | CASSQNINTIYF
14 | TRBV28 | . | CASSLNRGRYEQYF
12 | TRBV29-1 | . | CSVDGTEETQYF
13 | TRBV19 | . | CASSISQNTEAFF
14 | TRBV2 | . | CASQGSEANYGYTF
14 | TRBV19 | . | CASSIAGSKNIQYF
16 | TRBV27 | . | CASRPNRLAIGEKLFF
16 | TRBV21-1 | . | CASSKVGGHGFYEQYF
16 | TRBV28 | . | CASSLWREGQGDTQYF
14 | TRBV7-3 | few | CASSSTDSHTEAFF
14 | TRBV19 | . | CASTGNLRNTEAFF
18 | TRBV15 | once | CATSSHGATSGGYNEQFF